Each of the 13 T cell receptor beta chains below was sequenced from the same sample in a study of T cell responses to AZD1222 COVID-19 vaccine. Only in-frame clones appear in the TCRdb table, and some are missing; sequencing was by immunoSEQ multiplex PCR. The sample comprises 95,000 to 150,000 clones, 90% of which are singletons, and roughly 4.2% rests with the top ten. The source was peripheral blood, collected 28 days after the second dose of the MenACWY control vaccine. Receptor source: an adult who received the MenACWY meningococcal vaccine as a control.

This clone was found a few times. J is TRBJ2-7 and V is TRBV2; 7 bases are a match to TRBD1. The CDR3 is made up of 14 amino acids. Germline CDR1 is SNHLY and CDR2 is FYNNEI. Trimming cost V 6 bases and J 4 bases; bases outside gene matches: 9. The CDR3 loop is CASRDDRAGYEQYF. As DNA, the CDR3 is TGTGCCAGCAGGGATGACAGGGCCGGGTACGAGCAGTACTTC.

The chain carries TRBV7-2 and TRBJ2-1, with 7 bases fitting TRBD2. This CDR3 contains 16 residues. The germline V gene encodes CDR1 SGHTA and CDR2 FQGNSA. The V segment lost 5 bases and the J segment 6 bases; nucleotides outside the gene matches: 13. The CDR3 sequence is CASSASGLLVPNEQFF. CDR3 nucleotide sequence: TGTGCCAGCAGCGCGTCGGGACTACTCGTCCCCAATGAGCAGTTCTTC.

This clone has more than one count but fewer than ten. The V call is TRBV10-3, the J call TRBJ2-2; D not resolved. With 10 bases removed from V and 6 bases from J, the gap between germline ends came to 9 bases. The CDR3 has 11 residues. Germline V gene sequence: CDR1 ENHRY, CDR2 SYGVKD. CDR3: CATMVAGELFF. In DNA, the CDR3 is TGTGCCACGATGGTTGCCGGGGAGCTGTTTTTT.

This clone was counted once. This chain joins TRBV27 and TRBJ2-7; 15 bases match TRBD2. The CDR3 spans 16 residues. In germline, CDR1 is MNHEY, CDR2 SMNVEV (reference sequence). The trim removed 5 bases at V and 1 base at J, leaving 3 bases unmatched. The CDR3 region is CASSLGTSGRSYEQYF. The CDR3 nucleotides are TGTGCCAGCAGTCTAGGGACTAGCGGGAGGTCCTACGAGCAGTACTTC.

J is TRBJ1-1 and V is TRBV5-1, with TRBD1 identical over 7 bases. CDR1 and CDR2 from the germline V gene are SGHRS and YFSETQ. The CDR3 runs 15 residues. J lost 1 base, V lost 1 base, and 4 bases had no gene match. The DNA for the CDR3 is TGCGCCAGCAGCTTGACAGGACAGGCGAACACTGAAGCTTTCTTT. Amino acid sequence: CASSLTGQANTEAFF.

The CDR3 loop is CATSDPAGLIEQYV. CDR3 bases: TGTGCCACCAGTGATCCGGCAGGGTTGATCGAGCAGTACGTC. V gene TRBV24-1 combines with J gene TRBJ2-7; possibly TRBD1 for D (5 bases). There are 14 residues in the CDR3. Germline V gene lookup returns CDR1 KGHDR and CDR2 SFDVKD. V lost 3 bases, J lost 6 bases, and 14 bases lay in between.

This clone has just a few counts. The chain is built from TRBV5-6 and TRBJ1-5; weak D call: TRBD1 (6 bases). Trimming left V 2 bases short and J 4 bases short, with 16 bases between. Germline assignment: CDR1 SGHDT and CDR2 YYEEEE. The CDR3 sequence is 16 residues long. The CDR3 reads CASSFRGGGRNQPQHF. DNA of the CDR3: TGTGCCAGCAGCTTTAGGGGCGGGGGGCGGAATCAGCCCCAGCATTTT.

The table lists this clone with a few counts. V is TRBV29-1 and J is TRBJ1-1, with 7 nucleotides matching TRBD1. Germline CDR1 reads SQVTM; CDR2 reads ANQGSEA. J lost 6 bases, V lost 6 bases, and 4 bases had no gene match. This CDR3 contains 11 residues. This chain's CDR3 is CSVRQGPEAFF. CDR3 coding DNA: TGCAGCGTAAGACAGGGCCCTGAAGCTTTCTTT.

This clone was detected a few times. The chain joins TRBV19 to TRBJ1-1; possibly TRBD1 for D (6 bases). V was pared by 4 bases and J by 3 bases, with 15 bases between. Per germline, CDR1 LNHDA and CDR2 SQIVND (reference sequence). The CDR3 has 15 amino acids. CDR3 amino acids: CASSTYEGGHTEAFF. The CDR3 DNA sequence: TGTGCCAGTAGTACGTATGAGGGGGGGCACACTGAAGCTTTCTTT.

This clone was counted a few times. The rearrangement uses TRBV15 and TRBJ2-3, with D possibly TRBD1 on 6 matching bases. Germline V lookup: CDR1 LNHNV, CDR2 YYDKDF (reference sequence). This CDR3 region has 16 residues. The V gene lost 3 bases and the J gene lost 3 bases, with 16 bases spanning the gap. The CDR3 reads CATSSRRGGLTDTQYF. In nucleotides, the CDR3 is TGTGCCACCAGCAGTCGCAGGGGTGGATTGACAGATACGCAGTATTTT.

The chain uses TRBV10-2 and TRBJ2-2; 11 bases line up with TRBD2. V was clipped by 4 bases and J by 6 bases; unmatched bases: 4. The CDR3 totals 15 residues. Germline lookup yields CDR1 WSHSY and CDR2 SAAADI. The DNA of the CDR3 is TGCGCCAGCAGTGGGACTAGCGGGCTTTCCGGGGAGCTGTTTTTT. The encoded protein is CASSGTSGLSGELFF.

Here the CDR3 reads CASSIAVGDEQFF. The CDR3 DNA is TGTGCCAGTAGTATCGCCGTGGGGGATGAGCAGTTCTTC. The V and J genes are TRBV19 and TRBJ2-1, with D possibly being TRBD1 or TRBD2 (5 bases each). There are 13 residues in the CDR3. Germline V gives CDR1 LNHDA, CDR2 SQIVND (reference sequence). The ends were cut back, 3 bases at V and 8 bases at J, with 11 bases in the middle. The entire variable domain, with the rest obtained from reference TRBV19 and TRBJ2-1, is as follows: DGGITQSPKYLFRKEGQNVTLSCEQNLNHDAMYWYRQDPGQGLRLIYYSQIVNDFQKGDIAEGYSVSREKKESFPLTVTSAQKNPTAFYLCASSIAVGDEQFFGPGTRLTVL.

The chain combines TRBV14 with TRBJ2-2; D not certain. Trimming stripped 1 base from V and 4 bases from J, with 7 bases between. This CDR3 contains 14 residues. Germline values: CDR1 SGHDN, CDR2 FVKESK. The CDR3 protein is CASSQVLGTGELFF. The CDR3 nucleotides are TGTGCCAGCAGCCAAGTTCTCGGCACCGGGGAGCTGTTTTTT.